The T cell receptor (beta chain) under discussion was sequenced for a study of blood T cells in healthy people across ages. General study results and limits: Whereas aged donors had fewer naive CD4+ cells, long-lived donors had more of them and higher diversity. The CMV status of each donor remained undetermined, and this could have confounded shifts in expanded clonotypes.

CDR1 is DFQATT and CDR2 is SNEGSKA in the germline V gene (reference sequence). V was clipped by 1 base and J by 0 bases, with 13 bases between them. This CDR3 region has 15 residues. The authors extracted at least 6 micrograms of total RNA per sample. The second PCR ran roughly 6 to 11 cycles with a sample-barcoded 5' primer and J-beta primers. One entry per CDR3 protein, called by TCRdb with MiXCR from the 5' RACE reads. Here the sample spans 730,000 or so distinct CDR3 sequences, 40% to 45% being singletons. Only one count was recorded for this clonotype. Its specificity is not known. The chain is built from TRBV20-1 and TRBJ2-7; D perhaps matches TRBD1 (6 bases). The specimen sequenced was blood. The receptor's source is an older man in good health. CDR3 DNA: TGCAGTGCTAGAGCCCCGGGACACAGCTCCTACGAGCAGTACTTC. As protein: CSARAPGHSSYEQYF.